This T cell receptor (beta chain) came from a study of early stage breast cancer tumors. The method was immunoSEQ multiplex PCR; TCRdb's version includes in-frame clones alone and lacks a portion of them. The top ten clones hold approximately 7.1% of a sample with fewer than 50,000 clones, approximately 78% of them seen once. The CDR3 has 16 amino acids. The ends lost 5 bases at V and 1 base at J; junction bases unmatched: 7. CDR1 MGHDK and CDR2 SYGVNS come from the germline V gene. The V and J genes are TRBV25-1 and TRBJ2-7; 11 bases match TRBD2. The source of this sequence is a person aged 45-65 years with breast cancer. The specimen was blood. CDR3 sequence reads: CASSTPGTSGSYEQYF. The CDR3 coding sequence is TGTGCCAGCAGTACCCCGGGGACTAGCGGATCCTACGAGCAGTACTTC.